The sequence of this T cell receptor beta chain was determined in a study of T cell clones after liver transplantation (dated by TCRdb to the late 2010s). As for the study more broadly: Samples were obtained from ITN030ST, a randomized trial in which withdrawal of immunosuppression was attempted within 2 years of liver transplantation. Subjects received no induction therapy and standard immunosuppression until randomization at 12-24 months post-transplant. Tolerance was defined as complete immunosuppression withdrawal for at least one year with no rise in liver enzymes beyond twice the upper limit of normal. A cohort of 8 liver transplant recipients was studied, of whom 3 were classified as tolerant and 5 as non-tolerant. Donor-reactive T cell clones were identified by TCRbeta sequencing after a pre-transplant mixed lymphocyte reaction and then tracked in post-transplant blood. Three of the eight recipients were HCV-positive; the others were transplanted for non-autoimmune, non-viral indications. Third party-reactive TCRbeta sequences were also identified from pre-transplant MLRs to serve as an antigen-independent comparator for donor-reactive sequences. Blood samples were collected pre-transplant, pre-randomization before withdrawal, and post-randomization after either full withdrawal or failed withdrawal. The full study reports these points: Once repertoire turnover was taken into account, donor-reactive detection showed a significant reduction for CD4 in 7 of 8 subjects and for CD8 in 8 of 8. Low numbers of available donor cells limited the measurable donor-reactive repertoire in a couple of subjects. The decline in donor-reactive sequences exceeded the decline in third party-reactive sequences, suggesting partial antigen-specific deletion that was unrelated to withdrawal success. A significant post-transplant decrease in circulating donor-reactive CD4 TCRbeta sequences was observed in 5 of 8 subjects, irrespective of tolerance or HCV status. Conclusions were preliminary, limited by small, heterogeneous patient numbers and non-standardized post-transplant time points. Since no allograft tissue specimens were available, donor-reactive T cells may have migrated into the graft instead of being deleted.

V is pruned by 6 bases and J by 4 bases, leaving 7 bases of the junction without a gene match. The CDR3 contains 14 residues, cysteine and phenylalanine counted. CDR3 DNA only is kept here, 42 bases in frame from base 1. Looking up the germline V gene yields CDR1 SNHLY and CDR2 FYNNEI. High-throughput TCRbeta CDR3 sequencing of frozen genomic DNA was performed by immunoSEQ, with PCR amplification, mapping, bias correction and internal controls included. The study's processing was this. Productive rearrangements were kept, and unique TCRbeta sequences were defined by CDR3 nucleotide sequence plus V and J gene. For a sequence to be called donor-reactive, it needed a frequency of at least 0.01% and at least 5-fold expansion in CFSE-low cells compared with unstimulated pre-transplant cells. Per-subject minimum frequency thresholds, based on the lowest-template unstimulated sample, ensured at least 90% detection power. Jensen-Shannon divergence between the top 1000 TCRbeta sequences after and before transplant was used to measure repertoire turnover. Two-sided Fisher's exact tests were used to test for changes in how often donor-reactive sequences were detected. As stored in TCRdb, this immuneACCESS dataset retains in-frame rearrangements with V and J assigned. A fraction of the clones does not appear; measured against another copy, unresolved V genes explain less than half of the discrepancy, and the remainder lacks a known reason. The V and J calls and clone size are taken from that table; D and trimming were inferred from the DNA. This sample is represented by some 80,000 clones; approximately 81% of them were singletons. The leading ten clones occupy 2.1% of the sample.

Thawed unstimulated PBMCs were stained for CD3, CD4 and CD8 and FACS-sorted into CD3+CD4+ and CD3+CD8+ populations. All 8 studied subjects were randomized to withdrawal of immunosuppression. The Qiagen DNeasy Blood and Tissue Kit was used for isolation of genomic DNA. This clone came up once. No antigen is known for it. Base quality data are lacking; no much larger clone is found one base away. The clonotype was recovered from a human patient who received a liver transplant. Some T cells present after a transplant may be cells of the graft donor. Sequenced here: CD4+ T cells from blood, sampled around 50 months after liver transplant. The chain is encoded by TRBV2 joined to TRBJ2-7; 9 central bases correspond to TRBD1. The bases are TGTGCCAGCAGCCTCCACAGGGGGCAATACGAGCAGTACTTC. Translated, this is CASSLHRGQYEQYF.